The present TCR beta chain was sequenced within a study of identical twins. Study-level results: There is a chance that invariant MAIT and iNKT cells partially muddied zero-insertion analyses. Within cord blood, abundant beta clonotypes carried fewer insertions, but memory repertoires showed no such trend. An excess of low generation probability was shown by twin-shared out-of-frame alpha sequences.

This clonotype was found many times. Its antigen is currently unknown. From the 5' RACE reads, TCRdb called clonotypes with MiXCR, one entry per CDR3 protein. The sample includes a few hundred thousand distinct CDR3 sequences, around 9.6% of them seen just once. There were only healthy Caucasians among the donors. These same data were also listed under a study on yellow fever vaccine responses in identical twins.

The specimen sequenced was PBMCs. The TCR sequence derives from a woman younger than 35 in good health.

CDR3 sequence (DNA): TGCAGTGCTCCCCGGCTAACAGGGGAAGGGGCCCCCTACGAGCAGTACTTC. This encodes CSAPRLTGEGAPYEQYF. V gene TRBV20-1 combines with J gene TRBJ2-7, with 7 positions matching TRBD1. This CDR3 region has 17 residues. The V gene end was trimmed by 5 bases and the J gene end by 2 bases; junction bases not matched to a gene: 18. The germline V gene has CDR1 DFQATT and CDR2 SNEGSKA (reference sequence).